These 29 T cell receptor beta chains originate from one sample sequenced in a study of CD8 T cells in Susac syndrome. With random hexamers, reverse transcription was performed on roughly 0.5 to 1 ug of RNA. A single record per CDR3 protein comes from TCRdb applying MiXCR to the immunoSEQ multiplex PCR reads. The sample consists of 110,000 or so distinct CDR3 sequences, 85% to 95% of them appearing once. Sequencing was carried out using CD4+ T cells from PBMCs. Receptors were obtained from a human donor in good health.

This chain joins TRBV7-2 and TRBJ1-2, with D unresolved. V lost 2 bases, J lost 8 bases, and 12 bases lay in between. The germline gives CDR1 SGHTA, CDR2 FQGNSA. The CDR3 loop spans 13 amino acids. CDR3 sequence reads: CASSLIRAEGYTF. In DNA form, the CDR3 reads TGTGCCAGCAGCTTAATCCGGGCGGAAGGCTACACCTTC.

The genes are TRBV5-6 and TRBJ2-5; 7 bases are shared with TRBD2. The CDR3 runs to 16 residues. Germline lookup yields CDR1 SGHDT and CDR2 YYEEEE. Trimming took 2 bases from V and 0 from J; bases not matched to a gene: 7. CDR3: CASSLASGTYQETQYF. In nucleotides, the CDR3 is TGTGCCAGCAGCTTAGCTAGCGGAACGTACCAAGAGACCCAGTACTTC.

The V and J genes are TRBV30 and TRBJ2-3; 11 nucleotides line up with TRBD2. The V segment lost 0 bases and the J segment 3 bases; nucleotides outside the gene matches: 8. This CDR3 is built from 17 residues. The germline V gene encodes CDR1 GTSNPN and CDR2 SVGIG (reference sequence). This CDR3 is CAWSVRRTSGQTDTQYF. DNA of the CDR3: TGTGCCTGGAGTGTACGCAGGACTAGCGGGCAGACAGATACGCAGTATTTT.

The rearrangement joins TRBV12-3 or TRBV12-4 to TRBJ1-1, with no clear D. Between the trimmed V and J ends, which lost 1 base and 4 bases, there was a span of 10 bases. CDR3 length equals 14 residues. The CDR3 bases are TGTGCCAGCAGTTTAGACAGCTTGGGCACTGAAGCTTTCTTT. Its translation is CASSLDSLGTEAFF.

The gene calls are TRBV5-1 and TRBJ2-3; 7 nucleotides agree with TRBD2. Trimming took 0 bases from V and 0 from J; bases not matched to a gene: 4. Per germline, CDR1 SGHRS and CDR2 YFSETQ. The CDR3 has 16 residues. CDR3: CASSLGTSASTDTQYF. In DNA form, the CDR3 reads TGCGCCAGCAGCTTGGGAACTAGCGCGAGCACAGATACGCAGTATTTT.

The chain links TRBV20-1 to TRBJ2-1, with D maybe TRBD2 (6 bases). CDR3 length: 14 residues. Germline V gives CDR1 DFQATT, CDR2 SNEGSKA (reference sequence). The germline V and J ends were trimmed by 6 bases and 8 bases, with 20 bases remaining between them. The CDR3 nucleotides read TGCAGTGCCTTTCCGGGACTTCCCTCCCATGAGCAGTTCTTC. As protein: CSAFPGLPSHEQFF.

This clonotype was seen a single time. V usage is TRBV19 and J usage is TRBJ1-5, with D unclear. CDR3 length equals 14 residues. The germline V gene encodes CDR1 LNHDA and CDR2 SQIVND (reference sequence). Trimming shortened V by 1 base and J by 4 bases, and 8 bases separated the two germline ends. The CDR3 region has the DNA TGTGCCAGTAGTATAGGGGCGGTGAATCAGCCCCAGCATTTT. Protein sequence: CASSIGAVNQPQHF. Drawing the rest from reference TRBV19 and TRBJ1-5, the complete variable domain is DGGITQSPKYLFRKEGQNVTLSCEQNLNHDAMYWYRQDPGQGLRLIYYSQIVNDFQKGDIAEGYSVSREKKESFPLTVTSAQKNPTAFYLCASSIGAVNQPQHFGDGTRLSIL.

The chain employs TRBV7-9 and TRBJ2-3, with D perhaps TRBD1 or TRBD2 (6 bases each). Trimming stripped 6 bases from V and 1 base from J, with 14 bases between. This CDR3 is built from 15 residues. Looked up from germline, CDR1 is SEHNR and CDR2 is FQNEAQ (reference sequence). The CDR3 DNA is TGTGCCAGCAGGGAGGGGGGCGGCGGCACAGATACGCAGTATTTT. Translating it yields CASREGGGGTDTQYF. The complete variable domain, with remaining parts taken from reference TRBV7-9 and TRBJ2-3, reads DTGVSQNPRHKITKRGQNVTFRCDPISEHNRLYWYRQTLGQGPEFLTYFQNEAQLEKSRLLSDRFSAERPKGSFSTLEIQRTEQGDSAMYLCASREGGGGTDTQYFGPGTRLTVL.

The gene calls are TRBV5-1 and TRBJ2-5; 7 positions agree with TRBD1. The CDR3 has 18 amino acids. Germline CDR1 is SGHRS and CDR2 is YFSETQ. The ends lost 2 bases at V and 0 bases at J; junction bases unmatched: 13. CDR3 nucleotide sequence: TGCGCCAGCAGCTTAACCAGGGACAGTAAGAAGTACCAAGAGACCCAGTACTTC. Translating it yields CASSLTRDSKKYQETQYF.

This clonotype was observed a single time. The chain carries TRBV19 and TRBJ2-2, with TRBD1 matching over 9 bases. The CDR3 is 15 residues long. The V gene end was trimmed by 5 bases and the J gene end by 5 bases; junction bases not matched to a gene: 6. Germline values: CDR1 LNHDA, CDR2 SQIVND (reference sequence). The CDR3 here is CASSDRGSSTGELFF. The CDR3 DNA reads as TGTGCCAGTAGTGACAGGGGGTCATCTACCGGGGAGCTGTTTTTT.

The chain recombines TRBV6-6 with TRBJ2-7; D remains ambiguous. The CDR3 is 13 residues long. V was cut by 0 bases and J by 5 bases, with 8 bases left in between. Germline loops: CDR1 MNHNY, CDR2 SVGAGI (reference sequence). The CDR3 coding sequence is TGTGCCAGCAGTTACTCGAATCCCCACGAGCAGTACTTC. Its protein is CASSYSNPHEQYF.

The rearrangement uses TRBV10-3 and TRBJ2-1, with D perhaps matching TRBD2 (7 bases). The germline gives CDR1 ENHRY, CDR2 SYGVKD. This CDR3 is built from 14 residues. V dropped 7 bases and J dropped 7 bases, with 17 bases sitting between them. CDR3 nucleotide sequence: TGTGCCATCATGTGGGGGGGGGCGGCAAATGAGCAGTTCTTC. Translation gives CAIMWGGAANEQFF.

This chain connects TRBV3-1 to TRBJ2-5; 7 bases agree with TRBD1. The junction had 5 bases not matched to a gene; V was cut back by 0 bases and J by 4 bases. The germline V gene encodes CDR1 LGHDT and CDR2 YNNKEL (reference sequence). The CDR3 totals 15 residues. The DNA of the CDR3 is TGTGCCAGCAGCCAAGACATCACAGGGGCAGAGACCCAGTACTTC. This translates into CASSQDITGAETQYF.

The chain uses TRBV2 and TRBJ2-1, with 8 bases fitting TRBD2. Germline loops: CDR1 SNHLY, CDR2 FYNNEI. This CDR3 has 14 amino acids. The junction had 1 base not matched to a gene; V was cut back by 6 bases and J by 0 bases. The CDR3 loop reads CASRAGGSYNEQFF. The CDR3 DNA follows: TGTGCCAGCAGGGCGGGAGGCTCCTACAATGAGCAGTTCTTC.

The CDR3 reads CASRRTGPNYGYTF. The CDR3 DNA is TGTGCCAGCAGAAGGACCGGGCCCAACTATGGCTACACCTTC. V usage is TRBV27 and J usage is TRBJ1-2; D remains ambiguous. The CDR3 has 14 amino acids. The V end was cut by 6 bases, the J end by 2 bases, with 13 bases between. The germline V gene encodes CDR1 MNHEY and CDR2 SMNVEV (reference sequence).

The CDR3 region has the DNA TGTGCCAGCAGTTACGATAACCCGCAGGGGGGAGAGACCCAGTACTTC. As protein: CASSYDNPQGGETQYF. The V gene is TRBV6-5, the J gene TRBJ2-5; a possible D gene is TRBD1 (7 bases). Germline CDR1 reads MNHEY; CDR2 reads SVGAGI. The CDR3 has 16 residues. V was pared by 2 bases and J by 4 bases, with 17 bases between.

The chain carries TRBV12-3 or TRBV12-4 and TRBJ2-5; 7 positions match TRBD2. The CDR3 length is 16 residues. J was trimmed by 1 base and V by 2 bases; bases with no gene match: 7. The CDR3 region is CASSLKAGRSQETQYF. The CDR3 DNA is TGTGCCAGCAGTTTAAAAGCGGGGAGGTCCCAAGAGACCCAGTACTTC.

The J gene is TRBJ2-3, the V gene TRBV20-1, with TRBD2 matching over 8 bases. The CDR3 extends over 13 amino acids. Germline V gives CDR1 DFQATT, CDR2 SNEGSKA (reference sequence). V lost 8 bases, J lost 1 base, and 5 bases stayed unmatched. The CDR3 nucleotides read TGCAGTAAAGAGACTAGCGGCACAGATACGCAGTATTTT. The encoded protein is CSKETSGTDTQYF.

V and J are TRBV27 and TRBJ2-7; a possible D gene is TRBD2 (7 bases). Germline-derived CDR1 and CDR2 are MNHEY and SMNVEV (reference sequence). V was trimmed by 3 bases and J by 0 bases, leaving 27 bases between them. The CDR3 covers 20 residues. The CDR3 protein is CASSLVGGSPGLRISYEQYF. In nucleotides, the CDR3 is TGTGCCAGCAGTTTGGTAGGGGGGAGCCCGGGACTACGAATCTCCTACGAGCAGTACTTC.

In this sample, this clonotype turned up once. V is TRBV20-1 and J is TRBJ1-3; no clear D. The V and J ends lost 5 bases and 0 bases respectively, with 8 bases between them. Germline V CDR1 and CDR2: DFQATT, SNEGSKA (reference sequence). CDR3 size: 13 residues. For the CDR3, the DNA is TGCAGTGCTGGTTCGATCTCTGGAAACACCATATATTTT. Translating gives CSAGSISGNTIYF.

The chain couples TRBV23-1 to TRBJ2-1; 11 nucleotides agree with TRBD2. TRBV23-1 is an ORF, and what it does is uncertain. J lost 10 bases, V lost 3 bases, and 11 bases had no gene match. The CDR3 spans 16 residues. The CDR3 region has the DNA TGCGCCAGCAGTCACCCTCGGACTAGCGGGTTATCGGAGCAGTTCTTC. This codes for CASSHPRTSGLSEQFF.

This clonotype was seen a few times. CDR3 DNA: TGTGCCAGCAGCGCTTCCACAGGGAACTATGGCTACACCTTC. Translating gives CASSASTGNYGYTF. V and J are TRBV9 and TRBJ1-2; the D gene is possibly TRBD1 (6 bases). V dropped 3 bases and J dropped 2 bases, with 11 bases sitting between them. Germline V gives CDR1 SGDLS, CDR2 YYNGEE. The CDR3 runs to 14 residues.

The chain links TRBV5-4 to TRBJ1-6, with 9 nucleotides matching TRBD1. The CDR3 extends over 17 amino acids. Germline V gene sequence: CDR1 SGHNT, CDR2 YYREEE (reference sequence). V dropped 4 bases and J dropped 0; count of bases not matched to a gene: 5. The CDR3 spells CASSPGQGSSYNSPLHF. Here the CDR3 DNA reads TGTGCCAGCAGCCCGGGACAGGGTAGCTCCTATAATTCACCCCTCCACTTT.

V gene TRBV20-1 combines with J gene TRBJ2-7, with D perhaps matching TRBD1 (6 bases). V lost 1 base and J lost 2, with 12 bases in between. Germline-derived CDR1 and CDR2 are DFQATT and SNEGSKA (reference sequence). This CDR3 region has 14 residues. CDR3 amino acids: CSARAEGVTYEQYF. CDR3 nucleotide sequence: TGCAGTGCTAGAGCCGAGGGGGTGACCTACGAGCAGTACTTC.

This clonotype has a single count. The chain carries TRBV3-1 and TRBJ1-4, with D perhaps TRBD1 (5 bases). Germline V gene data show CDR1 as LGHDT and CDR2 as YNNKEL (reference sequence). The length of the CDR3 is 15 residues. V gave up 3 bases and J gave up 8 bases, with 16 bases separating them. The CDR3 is CASSHRGTWDEKLFF. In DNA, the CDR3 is TGTGCCAGCAGCCACCGAGGAACCTGGGACGAAAAACTGTTTTTT.

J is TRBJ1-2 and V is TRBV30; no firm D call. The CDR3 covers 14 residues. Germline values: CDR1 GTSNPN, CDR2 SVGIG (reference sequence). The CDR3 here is CASDGSKANYGYTF. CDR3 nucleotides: TGTGCATCGGACGGGTCTAAAGCTAACTATGGCTACACCTTC.

This chain's CDR3 is CASSEMTVSSGANVLTF. CDR3 bases: TGTGCCAGCAGTGAAATGACGGTTAGCTCTGGGGCCAACGTCCTGACTTTC. V gene TRBV2 combines with J gene TRBJ2-6; no reliable D call. Trimming pared 2 bases from V and 0 bases from J, leaving 11 bases between. Germline loops: CDR1 SNHLY, CDR2 FYNNEI. This CDR3 contains 17 residues.

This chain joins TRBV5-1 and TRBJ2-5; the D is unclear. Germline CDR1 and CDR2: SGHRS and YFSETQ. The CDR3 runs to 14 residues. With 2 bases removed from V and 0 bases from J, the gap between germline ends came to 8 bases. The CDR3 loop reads CASSFVSDQETQYF. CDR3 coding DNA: TGCGCCAGCAGCTTTGTCAGCGACCAAGAGACCCAGTACTTC.

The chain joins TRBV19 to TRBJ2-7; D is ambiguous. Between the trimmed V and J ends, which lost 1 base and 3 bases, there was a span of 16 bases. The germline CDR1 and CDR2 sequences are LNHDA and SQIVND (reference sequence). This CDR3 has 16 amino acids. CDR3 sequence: CASSIVIPAKIYEQYF. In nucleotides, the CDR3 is TGTGCCAGTAGTATAGTAATACCAGCGAAAATCTACGAGCAGTACTTC.